This T cell receptor beta chain originates from a study of OX40 agonist ivuxolimab in advanced cancers. Study details: Among those enrolled, mean age was 60 years (range about 23 to 90) and about 81% were male.

V was pared by 3 bases and J by 1 base, with 6 bases between. Germline CDR1 and CDR2: MNHEY and SMNVEV (reference sequence). CDR3 size: 13 residues. Concerning this clone: Its target is not known.

The study's findings and limits: It was also the case that some nonresponders had low normalized T-cell clonal expansion.

Sequencing was performed with immunoSEQ multiplex PCR; in TCRdb, only in-frame clones are kept and a portion is missing. This table has about 38,000 clones, about 89% appearing once. The TCR was taken from an adult with an advanced solid tumor such as melanoma, head and neck, liver or kidney cancer. This rearrangement joins TRBV27 to TRBJ1-1; D gene unclear. This sample comprised CD4+ or CD8+ T cells sorted from blood, obtained in a trial of the OX40 agonist ivuxolimab. The CDR3 DNA sequence: TGTGCCAGCAGTTTTCGGGAGAACACTGAAGCTTTCTTT. It yields the protein CASSFRENTEAFF.